This T cell receptor (beta chain) was sequenced in a study of shared clonotypes between healthy human individuals. Findings of the study overall: Across several donors, naive CD4 shared around 5.1%, naive CD8 around 4%, memory CD4 2% to 2.5%, memory CD8 around 0.42%.

Germline V gene data show CDR1 as SEHNR and CDR2 as FQNEAQ (reference sequence). CDR3 size: 14 residues. V lost 5 bases, J lost 1 base, and 11 bases lay in between. Concerning this clone itself: Its antigen is unknown.

The assay was immunoSEQ multiplex PCR, and TCRdb's table has in-frame clones only and misses some. The sample has around 1.9 million clones; around 93% are singletons. Naive CD8 isolation took CD45RO-negative cells positively selected for CCR7 and excluded terminally differentiated effector memory CD45RA+ cells. This rearrangement joins TRBV7-9 to TRBJ1-1; D is undetermined. The receptor was derived from a man aged 18 to 29 in good health. Some clones in this sample may be carry-over from other donors' samples. Sequenced input: naive CD8+ T cells from PBMCs. CDR3 bases: TGTGCCAGCAGCACATGGGAACGGAACACTGAAGCTTTCTTT. Its translation: CASSTWERNTEAFF.